These T cell receptor beta chains were read from a single sample in a study of T cell responses to AZD1222 COVID-19 vaccine. Sequencing was performed with immunoSEQ multiplex PCR; in TCRdb, only in-frame clones are kept and a portion is missing. The table shows some 120,000 clones, with more than 80% occurring only once. Sequences were derived from peripheral blood, sampled 28 days after the second dose of the MenACWY control vaccine. The origin of the receptors is an adult who received the MenACWY meningococcal vaccine as a control. CDR3s include the opening cysteine and the closing phenylalanine or tryptophan. A D gene is named only where the DNA matches it firmly. Size values are once, few and many counts, or a class for expanded clones, and some rows have none.

V gene	D gene	J gene	clone size	CDR3 DNA	CDR3 protein
TRBV7-9	TRBD2	TRBJ2-7	.	TGTGCCAGCAGCTCAAGCGGGGCGGGAGGGGCGCTTGAGCAGTACTTC	CASSSSGAGGALEQYF
TRBV11-2	TRBD2	TRBJ2-2	.	TGTGCCGGTGGGTCTAGCGGGCGTAACACCGGGGAGCTGTTTTTT	CAGGSSGRNTGELFF
TRBV7-3	TRBD2	TRBJ2-3	.	TGTGCCAGCAGCTTAGCGGGAGGGACAGATACGCAGTATTTT	CASSLAGGTDTQYF
TRBV6-2/TRBV6-3	.	TRBJ2-1	.	TGTGCCAGCAGTTACTCGATGACCGGGGACGGGCAGTTCTTC	CASSYSMTGDGQFF
TRBV5-8	TRBD2	TRBJ2-1	.	TGTGCCAGCAGCGACTTAACTAGCGGGAGAAGCTATGAGCAGTTCTTC	CASSDLTSGRSYEQFF
TRBV12-3/TRBV12-4	.	TRBJ2-3	.	TGTGCCAGCAGTTTATTTCTGGTGGATACGCAGTATTTT	CASSLFLVDTQYF
TRBV10-3	TRBD2	TRBJ2-2	.	TGTGCCATCAGTGAGCGAGGCGGGGGGGCCGCCGGGGAGCTGTTTTTT	CAISERGGGAAGELFF
TRBV5-1	.	TRBJ1-3	.	TGCGCCAGCAGCTTGTTAGGATCGGGAAACACCATATATTTT	CASSLLGSGNTIYF
TRBV28	.	TRBJ2-3	many	TGTGCCAGCAGCTTCCTGGCTGGCACAGATACGCAGTATTTT	CASSFLAGTDTQYF
TRBV14	TRBD1	TRBJ1-1	.	TGTGCCAGCAGCCCTAGGGCAGGGGGCTTAGAAGCTTTCTTT	CASSPRAGGLEAFF
TRBV11-1	.	TRBJ2-5	.	TGTGCCAGCAGCATGGACAGACAAGAGACCCAGTACTTC	CASSMDRQETQYF
TRBV10-3	TRBD2	TRBJ2-2	.	TGTGCCGCCGGGACTAGCGGGAGGGCGGACACCGGGGAGCTGTTTTTT	CAAGTSGRADTGELFF
TRBV9	TRBD2	TRBJ2-2	.	TGTGCCAGCAACCGAGGACTAGCGGGGAACACCGGGGAGCTGTTTTTT	CASNRGLAGNTGELFF
TRBV5-1	.	TRBJ1-3	.	TGCGCCAGCAGCTTGGGGGCAGGCTCTGGAAACACCATATATTTT	CASSLGAGSGNTIYF
TRBV30	.	TRBJ1-1	.	TGTGCCTGGAGTCCGGGGAGGAACACTGAAGCTTTCTTT	CAWSPGRNTEAFF
TRBV7-9	.	TRBJ1-1	.	TGTGCCAGCAGCCCTTCTTTGGGAGGGGCGCGAAACACTGAAGCTTTCTTT	CASSPSLGGARNTEAFF
TRBV19	TRBD1	TRBJ1-1	.	TGTGCCAGTAGTGCCGGGACAGGGGCCACTGAAGCTTTCTTT	CASSAGTGATEAFF
TRBV18	TRBD1	TRBJ2-6	.	TGTGCCAGCTCACCACGACCGGGACAGGGGGCAAAGGGGGCCAACGTCCTGACTTTC	CASSPRPGQGAKGANVLTF
TRBV27	.	TRBJ1-1	.	TGTGCCAGCAGGGGGGGGCTGGGTTTGAACACTGAAGCTTTCTTT	CASRGGLGLNTEAFF
TRBV3-1/TRBV3-2	.	TRBJ2-1	.	TGTGCCAGCAGCCAAGTCCCGGATGAGCAGTTCTTC	CASSQVPDEQFF
TRBV28	TRBD2	TRBJ2-3	.	TGTGCCAGCAGTCCGTCGCAGGGTTCTAGCGGGTGGGGGGATACGCAGTATTTT	CASSPSQGSSGWGDTQYF
TRBV5-1	TRBD1	TRBJ1-4	.	TGCGCCAGCAGCATCGGGACAGGGATTGAAAAACTGTTTTTT	CASSIGTGIEKLFF
TRBV9	.	TRBJ1-2	.	TGTGCCAGCAGCGTAGGTGGAGGCGTGGGCTACACCTTC	CASSVGGGVGYTF
TRBV7-9	.	TRBJ1-5	once	TGTGCCAGCAGCTTATTTGGCGCTGGGGGAAATCAGCCCCAGCATTTT	CASSLFGAGGNQPQHF
TRBV5-6	.	TRBJ2-7	.	TGTGCCAGCAGCTTGGCCACTAACGGGAGTATCGAGCAGTACTTC	CASSLATNGSIEQYF
TRBV2	TRBD2	TRBJ2-7	.	TGTGCCAGCAGTGTGCGGGGGTCCTACGAGCAGTACTTC	CASSVRGSYEQYF
TRBV7-7	TRBD2	TRBJ2-5	.	TGTGCCAGCAGCTTAGTAGCGGGGGACCAAGAGACCCAGTACTTC	CASSLVAGDQETQYF
TRBV28	TRBD1	TRBJ1-5	.	TGTGCCAGCACTATCGACAGGGTTCCTCAGCCCCAGCATTTT	CASTIDRVPQPQHF
TRBV28	.	TRBJ1-5	.	TGTGCCAGCAGATCGGACTCCTGGAGCAATCAGCCCCAGCATTTT	CASRSDSWSNQPQHF
TRBV5-1	.	TRBJ1-6	.	TGCGCCAGCAGCTTAACAGACAGTAACAAGAATTCACCCCTCCACTTT	CASSLTDSNKNSPLHF
TRBV4-1	TRBD2	TRBJ2-2	once	TGCGCCAGCAGCCACGTCGGCGGGGGGGGCCAGAACACCGGGGAGCTGTTTTTT	CASSHVGGGGQNTGELFF
TRBV7-9	TRBD2	TRBJ2-7	.	TGTGCCAGCAGCTTAATAGGGACTAACTACGAGCAGTACTTC	CASSLIGTNYEQYF
TRBV11-2	.	TRBJ1-1	.	TGTGCCAGCAGCTCTACAGGATCTGCTGAAGCTTTCTTT	CASSSTGSAEAFF
TRBV18	TRBD2	TRBJ2-5	few	TGTGCCAGCTCACCCTCGGGGGGGGCGCGAGAGACCCAGTACTTC	CASSPSGGARETQYF
TRBV20-1	.	TRBJ1-1	.	TGCAGTGCTAGTCATTACGGCTTGGACACTGAAGCTTTCTTT	CSASHYGLDTEAFF
TRBV19	.	TRBJ1-2	.	TGTGCCAGTAGTACGCGACAGGCCGACGCGGGCTACACCTTC	CASSTRQADAGYTF
TRBV6-5	TRBD1	TRBJ1-4	.	TGTGCCAGCAGCCGCGACGTGACAGGGCTTGAAAAACTGTTTTTT	CASSRDVTGLEKLFF
TRBV11-3	TRBD1	TRBJ2-2	.	TGTGCCAGCAGCTTAAAGGGGGCGACCACCGGGGAGCTGTTTTTT	CASSLKGATTGELFF
TRBV13	.	TRBJ2-4	.	TGTGCCAGCAGCTCAACCGGGGCCAAAAACATTCAGTACTTC	CASSSTGAKNIQYF
TRBV11-3	TRBD1	TRBJ2-3	.	TGTGCCAGCAGCTCCCGGACAGGGCCAGATACGCAGTATTTT	CASSSRTGPDTQYF